The 18 T cell receptor beta chains listed next were all sequenced from one sample in a study of T cell responses to AZD1222 COVID-19 vaccine. TCRdb's copy holds only in-frame clones and misses some; the assay was immunoSEQ multiplex PCR. In the table there are around 130,000 clones, about nine tenths of which are singletons. Source: peripheral blood, taken 28 days after the second AZD1222 dose. These receptors were obtained from an adult who received the AZD1222 COVID-19 vaccine.

Of note for this clone: The junction departs from germline at one end; a sequencing error may be responsible. The rearrangement uses TRBV30 and TRBJ1-5; D call uncertain. Germline values: CDR1 GTSNPN, CDR2 SVGIG (reference sequence). The CDR3 loop spans 11 amino acids. The CDR3 loop reads CAWGVGQPQHF. In DNA form, the CDR3 reads TGTGCCTGGGGTGTAGGTCAGCCCCAGCATTTT. Complete variable domain (other parts from reference TRBV30 and TRBJ1-5): SQTIHQWPATLVQPVGSPLSLECTVEGTSNPNLYWYRQAAGRGLQLLFYSVGIGQISSEVPQNLSASRPQDRQFILSSKKLLLSDSGFYLCAWGVGQPQHFGDGTRLSIL.

The gene calls are TRBV6-5 and TRBJ2-1, with D possibly TRBD1 on 7 matching bases. Germline CDR1 is MNHEY and CDR2 is SVGAGI. CDR3 length: 14 residues. V shed 8 bases and J shed 8 bases, with 19 bases lying between them. The CDR3 region has the DNA TGTGCCAGCTCCCGACAGGGAGGCCCAGATGAGCAGTTCTTC. The encoded protein is CASSRQGGPDEQFF.

V and J are TRBV27 and TRBJ2-1; 10 positions match TRBD2. CDR1 MNHEY and CDR2 SMNVEV come from the germline V gene (reference sequence). The CDR3 consists of 13 residues. V lost 5 bases to trimming and J lost 9 bases; unmatched junction nucleotides: 4. Here the CDR3 reads CASSPIAGGEQFF. The CDR3 DNA sequence: TGTGCCAGCAGTCCCATAGCGGGAGGTGAGCAGTTCTTC.

The genes are TRBV6-5 and TRBJ1-3, with D unresolved. The CDR3 runs to 16 residues. Trimming pared 0 bases from V and 4 bases from J, leaving 13 bases between. CDR1 is MNHEY, CDR2 SVGAGI, per germline. This CDR3 is CASSYSPPAAGNTIYF. The CDR3 nucleotides are TGTGCCAGCAGTTACTCCCCTCCAGCGGCCGGAAACACCATATATTTT.

The J gene is TRBJ1-2, the V gene TRBV5-1; tentative D call: TRBD1 (5 bases). The CDR3 is made up of 13 amino acids. V dropped 1 base and J dropped 8 bases, with 12 bases sitting between them. CDR1 SGHRS and CDR2 YFSETQ come from the germline V gene. CDR3 region: CASSLSRGTGYTF. In DNA, the CDR3 is TGCGCCAGCAGCTTGTCGAGAGGGACCGGCTACACCTTC.

The rearrangement uses TRBV30 and TRBJ1-1; D not certain. CDR1 and CDR2 (germline): GTSNPN, SVGIG (reference sequence). CDR3 length: 14 amino acids. Trimming shortened V by 5 bases and J by 10 bases, and 23 bases separated the two germline ends. This CDR3 is CAWGEELAGKGAFF. CDR3 bases: TGTGCCTGGGGGGAGGAACTGGCGGGGAAAGGAGCTTTCTTT.

This clone was seen a handful of times. The genes are TRBV9 and TRBJ2-2; TRBD2 agrees at 7 bases. The CDR3 length is 16 residues. The germline gives CDR1 SGDLS, CDR2 YYNGEE. Trimming took 3 bases from V and 6 from J; bases not matched to a gene: 11. The CDR3 is CASSAWWGGDPGELFF. CDR3 sequence (DNA): TGTGCCAGCAGCGCTTGGTGGGGAGGGGATCCCGGGGAGCTGTTTTTT.

CDR3 sequence: CSVGGPSNQPQHF. The CDR3, as DNA: TGCAGCGTTGGGGGCCCAAGCAATCAGCCCCAGCATTTT. The chain links TRBV29-1 to TRBJ1-5; perhaps TRBD1 as D (5 bases). Per the germline V gene, CDR1 is SQVTM and CDR2 is ANQGSEA. Trimming stripped 4 bases from V and 1 base from J, with 8 bases between. The CDR3 extends over 13 amino acids.

CDR3 DNA: TGTGCCAGCAGCGTCGAAGGGGGTGGCTACACCTTC. This translates into CASSVEGGGYTF. The rearrangement uses TRBV9 and TRBJ1-2; D perhaps matches TRBD1 (6 bases). The CDR3 length is 12 residues. CDR1 and CDR2 (germline): SGDLS, YYNGEE. V was pared by 2 bases and J by 7 bases, with 9 bases between.

The chain carries TRBV30 and TRBJ2-3; possibly TRBD1 or TRBD2 for D (5 bases each). V gave up 6 bases and J gave up 2 bases, with 15 bases separating them. The V gene's germline CDR1 is GTSNPN and CDR2 SVGIG (reference sequence). The CDR3 contains 14 residues. Here the CDR3 DNA reads TGTGCCTGCTCTCCGGGACCCAACACAGATACGCAGTATTTT. Its translation: CACSPGPNTDTQYF.

The gene calls are TRBV6-5 and TRBJ1-2; 9 positions agree with TRBD1. The CDR3 loop spans 15 amino acids. The ends lost 2 bases at V and 4 bases at J; junction bases unmatched: 5. The germline CDR1 and CDR2 sequences are MNHEY and SVGAGI. CDR3 sequence reads: CASSYTTGQGYGYTF. As DNA, the CDR3 is TGTGCCAGCAGTTACACCACGGGACAGGGCTATGGCTACACCTTC.

V gene TRBV19 combines with J gene TRBJ1-6; D is perhaps TRBD1 (6 bases). Between the trimmed V and J ends, which lost 6 bases and 8 bases, there was a span of 14 bases. Germline V gives CDR1 LNHDA, CDR2 SQIVND (reference sequence). This CDR3 is built from 14 residues. This chain's CDR3 is CASRTSGAYSPLHF. The DNA for the CDR3 is TGTGCCAGTAGGACATCAGGGGCTTATTCACCCCTCCACTTT.

The V and J genes are TRBV30 and TRBJ2-7; D not certain. CDR3 length: 12 residues. Germline CDR1 reads GTSNPN; CDR2 reads SVGIG (reference sequence). The V gene lost 0 bases and the J gene lost 3 bases, with 6 bases spanning the gap. The CDR3 bases are TGTGCCTGGAGTGTCTGGAACTACGAGCAGTACTTC. This gives the protein CAWSVWNYEQYF.

DNA for the CDR3: TGTGCCAGCAGTAAACAGGGGGCTGATGGCTACACCTTC. It codes for CASSKQGADGYTF. The genes are TRBV28 and TRBJ1-2; the match to TRBD1 covers 9 bases. The junction had 4 bases not matched to a gene; V was cut back by 5 bases and J by 6 bases. The germline V gene has CDR1 MDHEN and CDR2 SYDVKM. The CDR3 spans 13 residues.

This clone was counted only a few times. The J gene is TRBJ2-2, the V gene TRBV13; 7 bases match TRBD1. The junction had 5 bases not matched to a gene; V was cut back by 5 bases and J by 2 bases. Germline CDR1 reads PRHDT; CDR2 reads FYEKMQ (reference sequence). The CDR3 runs to 15 residues. The chain's CDR3 is CASSVRDRNTGELFF. The CDR3 bases are TGTGCCAGCAGCGTCCGGGACAGAAACACCGGGGAGCTGTTTTTT.

V gene TRBV5-1 combines with J gene TRBJ1-1; 7 bases map to TRBD1. Trimming at V came to 4 bases and at J to 4 bases, leaving 10 bases not matched to a gene. From germline, CDR1 is SGHRS and CDR2 YFSETQ. The CDR3 is 15 amino acids. The CDR3, as DNA: TGCGCCAGCAGCCCGCGCCCAGGGGGAAGCACTGAAGCTTTCTTT. Its protein product is CASSPRPGGSTEAFF.

The J gene is TRBJ2-5, the V gene TRBV7-2; a possible D gene is TRBD1 (5 bases). V lost 6 bases and J lost 2, with 10 bases in between. Germline loops: CDR1 SGHTA, CDR2 FQGNSA. There are 13 residues in the CDR3. The CDR3 DNA sequence: TGTGCCAGCAGGACCAGGGTACAAGAGACCCAGTACTTC. This gives the protein CASRTRVQETQYF.

The rearrangement links TRBV24-1 to TRBJ1-2; TRBD1 might be the D (5 bases). Per the germline V gene, CDR1 is KGHDR and CDR2 is SFDVKD. The germline V and J ends were trimmed by 5 bases and 2 bases, with 8 bases remaining between them. The CDR3 consists of 13 residues. CDR3 amino acids: CATSGQGNYGYTF. CDR3 nucleotide sequence: TGTGCCACCAGTGGCCAGGGCAACTATGGCTACACCTTC.